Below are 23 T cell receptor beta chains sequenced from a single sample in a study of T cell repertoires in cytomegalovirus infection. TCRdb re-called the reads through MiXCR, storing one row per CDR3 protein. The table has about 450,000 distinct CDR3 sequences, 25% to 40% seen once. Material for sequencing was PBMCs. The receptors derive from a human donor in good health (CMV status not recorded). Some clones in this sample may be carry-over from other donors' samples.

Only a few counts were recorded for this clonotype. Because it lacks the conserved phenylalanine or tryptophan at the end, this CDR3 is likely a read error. CDR3 in amino acids: CASSLLGGLREQFL. DNA for the CDR3: TGTGCCAGCAGCTTACTCGGGGGCCTTCGTGAGCAGTTCTTA. The rearrangement uses TRBV7-2 and TRBJ2-1; D may correspond to TRBD1 or TRBD2 (6 bases each). Trimming took 2 bases from V and 9 from J, leaving 14 bases between them. The CDR3 covers 14 residues. In germline, CDR1 is SGHTA, CDR2 FQGNSA.

The CDR3 DNA reads TGTGCCAGCAGTACAGGGGGTACTGAAGCTTTCTTT. Its translation is CASSTGGTEAFF. This chain links TRBV27 with TRBJ1-1; 8 bases agree with TRBD1. J gave up 5 bases and V 5 bases, and 1 base lay outside the gene matches. CDR3 length: 12 residues. Germline lookup yields CDR1 MNHEY and CDR2 SMNVEV (reference sequence).

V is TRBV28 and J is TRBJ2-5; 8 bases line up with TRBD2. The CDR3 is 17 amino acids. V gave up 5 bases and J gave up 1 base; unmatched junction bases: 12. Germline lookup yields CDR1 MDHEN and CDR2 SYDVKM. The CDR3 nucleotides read TGTGCCAGCAGTCTGGGGACCTTAGCGGGGCCCCAAGAGACCCAGTACTTC. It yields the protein CASSLGTLAGPQETQYF.

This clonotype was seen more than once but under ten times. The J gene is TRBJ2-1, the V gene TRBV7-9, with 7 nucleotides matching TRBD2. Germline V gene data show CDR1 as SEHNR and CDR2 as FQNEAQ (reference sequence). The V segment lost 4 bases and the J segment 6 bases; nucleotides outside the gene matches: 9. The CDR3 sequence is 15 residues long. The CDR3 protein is CASSSLLGGGNEQFF. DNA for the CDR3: TGTGCCAGCAGCTCCCTTTTGGGGGGGGGCAATGAGCAGTTCTTC.

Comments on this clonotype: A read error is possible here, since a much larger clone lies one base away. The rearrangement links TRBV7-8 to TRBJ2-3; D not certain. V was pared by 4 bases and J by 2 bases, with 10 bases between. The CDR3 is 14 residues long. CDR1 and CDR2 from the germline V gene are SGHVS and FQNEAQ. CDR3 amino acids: CASSWVGSTDTQYF. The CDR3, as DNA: TGTGCCAGCAGCTGGGTGGGGTCCACAGATACGCAGTATTTT.

The CDR3: CASSSGEEQYF. The CDR3 DNA reads TGTGCCAGCAGCTCAGGAGAGGAGCAGTACTTC. This chain links TRBV5-6 with TRBJ2-7; D ambiguous. CDR3 length: 11 amino acids. The germline CDR1 and CDR2 sequences are SGHDT and YYEEEE. V shed 3 bases and J shed 7 bases, with 8 bases lying between them.

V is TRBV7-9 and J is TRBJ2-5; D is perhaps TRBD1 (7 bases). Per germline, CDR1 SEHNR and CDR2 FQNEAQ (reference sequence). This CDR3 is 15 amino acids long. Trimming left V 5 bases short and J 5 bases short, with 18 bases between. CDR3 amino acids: CASSVWRGLEETQYF. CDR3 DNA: TGTGCCAGCAGCGTCTGGAGGGGGCTAGAGGAGACCCAGTACTTC.

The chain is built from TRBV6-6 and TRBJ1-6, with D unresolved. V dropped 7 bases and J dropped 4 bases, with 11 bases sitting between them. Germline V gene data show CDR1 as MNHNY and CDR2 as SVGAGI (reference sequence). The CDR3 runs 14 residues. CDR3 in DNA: TGTGCCAGCACCCGGACGGAATATAATTCACCCCTCCACTTT. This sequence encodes CASTRTEYNSPLHF.

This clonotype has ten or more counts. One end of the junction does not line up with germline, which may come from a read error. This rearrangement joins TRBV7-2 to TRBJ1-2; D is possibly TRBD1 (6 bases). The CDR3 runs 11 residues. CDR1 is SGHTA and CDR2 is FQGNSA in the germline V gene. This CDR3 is CASSSNRDESF. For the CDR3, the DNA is TGTGCCAGCAGCTCCAACAGGGATGAGAGCTTC.

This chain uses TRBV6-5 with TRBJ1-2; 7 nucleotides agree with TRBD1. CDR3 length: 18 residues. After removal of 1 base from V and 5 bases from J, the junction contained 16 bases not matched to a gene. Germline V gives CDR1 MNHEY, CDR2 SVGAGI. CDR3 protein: CASSYLETGYLTPYGYTF. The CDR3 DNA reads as TGTGCCAGCAGTTACTTGGAGACAGGGTATCTAACGCCTTATGGCTACACCTTC.

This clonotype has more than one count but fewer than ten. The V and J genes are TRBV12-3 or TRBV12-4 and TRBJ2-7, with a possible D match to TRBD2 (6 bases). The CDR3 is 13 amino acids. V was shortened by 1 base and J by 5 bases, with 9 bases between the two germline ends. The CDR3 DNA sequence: TGTGCCAGCAGTTTAGTAGGCGGGAACGAGCAGTACTTC. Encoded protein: CASSLVGGNEQYF.

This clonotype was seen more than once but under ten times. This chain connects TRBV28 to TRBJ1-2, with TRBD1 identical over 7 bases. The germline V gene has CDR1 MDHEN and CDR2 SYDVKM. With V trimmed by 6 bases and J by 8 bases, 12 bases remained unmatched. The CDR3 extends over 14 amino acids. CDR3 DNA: TGTGCCAGCAGCCCGAGCAGGGGGGAGAAGGGCTACACCTTC. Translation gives CASSPSRGEKGYTF.

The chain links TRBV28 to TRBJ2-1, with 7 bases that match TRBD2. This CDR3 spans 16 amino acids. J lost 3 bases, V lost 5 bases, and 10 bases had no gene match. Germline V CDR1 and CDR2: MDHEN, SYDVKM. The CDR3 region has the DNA TGTGCCAGCAGTCCCATGGCAGCGGGGTACTACAATGAGCAGTTCTTC. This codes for CASSPMAAGYYNEQFF.

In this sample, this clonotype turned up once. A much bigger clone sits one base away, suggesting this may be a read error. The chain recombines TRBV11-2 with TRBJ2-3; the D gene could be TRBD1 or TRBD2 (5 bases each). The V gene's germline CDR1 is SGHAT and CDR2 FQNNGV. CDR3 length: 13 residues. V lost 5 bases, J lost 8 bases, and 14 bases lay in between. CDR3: CASSPRDLGTQYF. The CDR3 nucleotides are TGTGCCAGCAGCCCACGGGACCTTGGTACGCAGTATTTT.

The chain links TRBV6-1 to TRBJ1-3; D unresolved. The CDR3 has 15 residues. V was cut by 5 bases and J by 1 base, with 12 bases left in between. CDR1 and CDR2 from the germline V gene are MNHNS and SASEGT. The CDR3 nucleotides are TGTGCCAGCAGTTATGAGGTTCCATCTGGAAACACCATATATTTT. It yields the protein CASSYEVPSGNTIYF.

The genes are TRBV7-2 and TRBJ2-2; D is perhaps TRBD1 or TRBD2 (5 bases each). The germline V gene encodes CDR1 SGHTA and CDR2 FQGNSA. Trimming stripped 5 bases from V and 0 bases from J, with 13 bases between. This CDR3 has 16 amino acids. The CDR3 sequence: CASSLLRGANTGELFF. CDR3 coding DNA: TGTGCCAGCAGCCTATTGAGAGGGGCGAACACCGGGGAGCTGTTTTTT.

The CDR3 nucleotides read TGTGCCAGCAGAACAGTAGCGGGGGGGAGGAACGAGCAGTACTTC. It specifies CASRTVAGGRNEQYF. The V gene is TRBV6-1, the J gene TRBJ2-7; 11 nucleotides align to TRBD2. V lost 6 bases to trimming and J lost 5 bases; unmatched junction nucleotides: 9. The CDR3 totals 15 residues. The V gene's germline CDR1 is MNHNS and CDR2 SASEGT.

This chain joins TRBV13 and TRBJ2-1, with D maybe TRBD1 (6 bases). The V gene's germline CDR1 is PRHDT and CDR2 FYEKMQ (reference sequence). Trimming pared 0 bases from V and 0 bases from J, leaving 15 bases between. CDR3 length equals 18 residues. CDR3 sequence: CASSLGSRGTVSYNEQFF. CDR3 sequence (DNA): TGTGCCAGCAGCTTAGGTAGCAGGGGCACCGTCTCCTACAATGAGCAGTTCTTC.

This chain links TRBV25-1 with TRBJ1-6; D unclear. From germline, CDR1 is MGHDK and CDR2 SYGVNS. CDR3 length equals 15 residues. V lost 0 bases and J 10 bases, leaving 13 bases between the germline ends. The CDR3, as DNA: TGTGCCAGCAGTGAATATGGAGGCACCAAGTCACCCCTCCACTTT. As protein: CASSEYGGTKSPLHF.

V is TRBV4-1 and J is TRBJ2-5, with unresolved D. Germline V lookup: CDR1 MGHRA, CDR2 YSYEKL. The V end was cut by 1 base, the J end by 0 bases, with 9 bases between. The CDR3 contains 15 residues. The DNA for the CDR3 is TGCGCCAGCAGCCAAGCCTCGGAATACCAAGAGACCCAGTACTTC. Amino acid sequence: CASSQASEYQETQYF.

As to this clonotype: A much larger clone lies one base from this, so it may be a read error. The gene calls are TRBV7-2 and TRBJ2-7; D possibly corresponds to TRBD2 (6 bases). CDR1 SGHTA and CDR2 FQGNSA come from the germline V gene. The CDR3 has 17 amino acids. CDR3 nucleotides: TGTGCCAGCAGCTTAGAAGTCGGCGGGGCTAGCTCCTACGAGCCGTACTTC. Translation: CASSLEVGGASSYEPYF.

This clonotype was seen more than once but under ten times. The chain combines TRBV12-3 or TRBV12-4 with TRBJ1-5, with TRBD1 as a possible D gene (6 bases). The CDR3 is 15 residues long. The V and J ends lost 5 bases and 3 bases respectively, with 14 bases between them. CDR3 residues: CASSATTGFNQPQHF. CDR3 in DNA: TGTGCCAGCAGTGCAACGACAGGATTCAATCAGCCCCAGCATTTT.

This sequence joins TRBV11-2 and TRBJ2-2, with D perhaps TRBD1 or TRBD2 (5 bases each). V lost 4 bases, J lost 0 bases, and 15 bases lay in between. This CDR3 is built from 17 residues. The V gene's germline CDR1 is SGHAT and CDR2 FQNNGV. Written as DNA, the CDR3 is TGTGCCAGCAGCTCGTTTCCCAGGGACCCGAACACCGGGGAGCTGTTTTTT. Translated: CASSSFPRDPNTGELFF.